The sequence of this TCR beta chain was determined in a study of cytomegalovirus exposure and HLA in healthy donors (dated by TCRdb to 2016 to 2017). A note on the overall study: According to a later analysis, one platform produced both the roughly 130 validation repertoires and the roughly 640 repertoires of the first cohort. The study was designed to test whether signatures of past pathogen exposure could be identified by cataloging public T cell receptors. In addition to the first cohort of 666 subjects, a separate validation cohort of some 120 different subjects was used. The study combined high-throughput TCR immunosequencing, statistical association of individual TCRs with disease status, and machine learning to predict cytomegalovirus infection status. Paper-wide results and their limitations: Cytomegalovirus status was reported to be diagnosed by the classifier with high specificity and sensitivity in both the original and validation cohorts. A later analysis had no HLA typing for the validation cohort, so co-occurrence there was scored across all 110 or so repertoires. It was suggested by the authors that the approach could potentially be generalized to other disease states and immunological phenotypes. A total of some 180 TCR beta chains were listed by the study as associated with cytomegalovirus. A few of the identified cytomegalovirus-associated TCR beta chains were confirmed in vitro to be specific for cytomegalovirus antigens. Of the cluster scores, around 95% were above 0 in a later analysis, which found that TCRs clustered in the first cohort also tended to co-occur in the 130 or so validation repertoires. Across donors, most TCR sequences were observed very rarely, whereas some public TCRs were present in many individuals.

Reading the germline V gene gives CDR1 MNHNS and CDR2 SASEGT. The CDR3 runs 15 residues from the cysteine to the phenylalanine. Of the read, only the CDR3 DNA is kept; its 45 bases are in frame from base 1. At the junction V is shortened by 3 bases and J by 6 bases; bases outside the gene matches: 5. Library construction relied on the immunoSEQ multiplex PCR assay. Per the original workflow: A statistical classification framework was built to diagnose cytomegalovirus status from the catalog of TCR beta chain sequences. Imported from immuneACCESS, the table was reduced by TCRdb to in-frame sequences with V and J called. These copies leave out some clones; in studies compared against another copy, an unresolved V gene accounts for under half, and the cause of the remainder is not known. D and trimming were read from the DNA, whereas the V and J calls and clone size are those reported in that table. The sample table shows 100,000 to 120,000 clones, and approximately 86% are seen once. Approximately 4% of the sample is held by the ten biggest clonotypes.

This clone was recorded only once. Its antigen has not been determined. Per-base qualities were not stored, and no clone one base away is much larger. Donors formed part of the validation cohort, which comprised 120 subjects and was distinct from the first cohort of under 800 subjects. What was sequenced was PBMCs. This clonotype was obtained from a woman between 18 and 29 years old in good health and CMV-seropositive. The chain is encoded by TRBV6-1 joined to TRBJ2-2; TRBD2 fits 9 bases in the junction. The CDR3 protein is CASSDAGLASGELFF. The sequence in DNA is TGTGCCAGCAGTGACGCGGGACTAGCCTCCGGGGAGCTGTTTTTT.